Listed here are 26 T cell receptor beta chains from one sample, sequenced in a study of blood T cell repertoires in COVID-19. Repertoires were generated with immunoSEQ multiplex PCR, while TCRdb's copy carries only in-frame clones and drops some. The sample lists roughly 160,000 clones, about 85% occurring once. The sample was peripheral blood. Receptors originate from a middle-aged man with acute or convalescent COVID-19.

This clone was recorded a few times. The rearrangement joins TRBV5-1 to TRBJ2-3, with D possibly TRBD2 on 7 matching bases. This CDR3 spans 16 amino acids. The ends were cut back, 1 base at V and 0 bases at J, with 12 bases in the middle. Germline CDR1 SGHRS, CDR2 YFSETQ. The DNA for the CDR3 is TGCGCCAGCAGCTTGCTGGGGGGGCAAAGCACAGATACGCAGTATTTT. It translates to CASSLLGGQSTDTQYF.

The chain employs TRBV28 and TRBJ2-7; maybe TRBD2 (5 bases). The length of the CDR3 is 14 residues. Trimming stripped 6 bases from V and 3 bases from J, with 15 bases between. Germline CDR1 reads MDHEN; CDR2 reads SYDVKM. In DNA, the CDR3 is TGTGCCAGCAGGGCTCATGGAGGACGCTACGAGCAGTACTTC. Its protein is CASRAHGGRYEQYF.

V and J are TRBV7-9 and TRBJ1-2; 7 bases fit TRBD1. The CDR3 contains 16 residues. The V and J ends lost 5 bases and 2 bases, in that order; junction bases with no gene match: 11. Germline CDR1 reads SEHNR; CDR2 reads FQNEAQ (reference sequence). CDR3 loop: CASSVRQGRDNYGYTF. The CDR3 region has the DNA TGTGCCAGCAGCGTACGACAGGGAAGGGACAACTATGGCTACACCTTC.

Worth noting for this clone: This same CDR3 is encoded by further DNA sequences in the sample. For the CDR3, the DNA is TGTGCCAGCAGCTTAACGAGTAGCACAGATACGCAGTATTTT. It is translated as CASSLTSSTDTQYF. The V and J genes are TRBV11-3 and TRBJ2-3; D is uncertain. V was pared by 2 bases and J by 0 bases, with 6 bases between. The CDR3 has 14 residues. Germline V gene data show CDR1 as SGHNT and CDR2 as YENEEA.

The chain couples TRBV2 to TRBJ1-1, with no clear D. The V end lost 8 bases, the J end lost 0 bases, and 10 bases lay between the germline ends. Per the germline V gene, CDR1 is SNHLY and CDR2 is FYNNEI. This CDR3 contains 13 residues. The CDR3 spells CASAYNMNTEAFF. The CDR3 DNA reads TGTGCCAGCGCGTATAATATGAACACTGAAGCTTTCTTT.

The V gene is TRBV5-5, the J gene TRBJ2-4; 10 bases line up with TRBD2. The CDR3 is 19 amino acids. Trimming cost V 3 bases and J 1 base; bases outside gene matches: 13. Germline values: CDR1 SGHKS, CDR2 YYEKEE (reference sequence). This CDR3 is CASSSSSGGADPAKNIQYF. For the CDR3, the DNA is TGTGCCAGCAGCTCCTCGAGCGGGGGGGCCGATCCGGCCAAAAACATTCAGTACTTC. Together with reference TRBV5-5 and TRBJ2-4, the CDR3 gives the full variable domain: DAGVTQSPTHLIKTRGQQVTLRCSPISGHKSVSWYQQVLGQGPQFIFQYYEKEERGRGNFPDRFSARQFPNYSSELNVNALLLGDSALYLCASSSSSGGADPAKNIQYFGAGTRLSVL.

The chain is built from TRBV27 and TRBJ1-1; 7 nucleotides line up with TRBD1. Germline assignment: CDR1 MNHEY and CDR2 SMNVEV (reference sequence). The CDR3 extends over 15 amino acids. J was trimmed by 1 base and V by 5 bases; bases with no gene match: 7. The chain's CDR3 is CASSPLTGENTEAFF. CDR3 DNA: TGTGCCAGCAGTCCCCTAACAGGGGAGAACACTGAAGCTTTCTTT.

The V gene is TRBV3-1 (or the pseudogene TRBV3-2), the J gene TRBJ1-3; D not certain. Between the trimmed V and J ends, which lost 0 bases and 0 bases, there was a span of 15 bases. The CDR3 contains 18 residues. The germline CDR1 and CDR2 sequences are LGHDT and YNNKEL (reference sequence). The DNA of the CDR3 is TGTGCCAGCAGCCAAGATTACACGAGCGGATACTCTGGAAACACCATATATTTT. Residues: CASSQDYTSGYSGNTIYF.

V and J are TRBV5-4 and TRBJ2-7; TRBD1 matches 9 bases. V trimming: 4 bases; J trimming: 8 bases; junction bases outside the gene matches: 10. CDR1 and CDR2 (germline): SGHNT, YYREEE (reference sequence). CDR3 size: 14 residues. The CDR3 is CASSRDRDFSQQYF. The CDR3 nucleotides are TGTGCCAGCAGCCGGGACAGGGACTTCTCCCAGCAGTACTTC.

The chain is built from TRBV19 and TRBJ1-1; D not certain. Deletions cut 1 base from V and 4 bases from J, with 13 bases between. The CDR3 is 15 amino acids. Germline V gene data show CDR1 as LNHDA and CDR2 as SQIVND (reference sequence). CDR3 sequence reads: CASSIVPAGGTEAFF. The CDR3 DNA reads as TGTGCCAGTAGTATAGTCCCCGCGGGAGGCACTGAAGCTTTCTTT.

This sequence joins TRBV29-1 and TRBJ1-1; possible D gene TRBD1, 5 bases. The CDR3 loop spans 13 amino acids. The V and J ends lost 7 bases and 0 bases respectively, with 12 bases between them. Germline CDR1 is SQVTM and CDR2 is ANQGSEA. In nucleotides, the CDR3 is TGCAGCGCTTCGGGACTCATGAACACTGAAGCTTTCTTT. Residues: CSASGLMNTEAFF.

This chain connects TRBV3-1 (or the pseudogene TRBV3-2) to TRBJ1-5, with TRBD1 identical over 7 bases. Germline lookup yields CDR1 LGHDT and CDR2 YNNKEL (reference sequence). V shed 4 bases and J 1 base; nucleotides not matched to a gene: 4. This CDR3 contains 15 residues. DNA of the CDR3: TGTGCCAGCAGCCGACAGGGTGGAAGCAATCAGCCCCAGCATTTT. Its protein product is CASSRQGGSNQPQHF.

The genes are TRBV28 and TRBJ1-2; TRBD1 aligns across 8 bases. The germline CDR1 and CDR2 sequences are MDHEN and SYDVKM. The V segment lost 6 bases and the J segment 3 bases; nucleotides outside the gene matches: 3. CDR3 length: 13 residues. Here the CDR3 reads CASSYRGDYGYTF. The CDR3 DNA reads as TGTGCCAGCAGCTACAGGGGGGACTATGGCTACACCTTC.

V is TRBV6-1 and J is TRBJ1-5, with 9 bases matching TRBD1. The CDR3 sequence is 16 residues long. With V trimmed by 2 bases and J by 7 bases, 9 bases remained unmatched. The germline V gene has CDR1 MNHNS and CDR2 SASEGT. CDR3: CASSESGQGPNQPQHF. The CDR3 DNA reads TGTGCCAGCAGTGAATCGGGACAGGGCCCCAACCAGCCCCAGCATTTT.

The CDR3 here is CASSDGADLLNPQHF. The CDR3 DNA sequence: TGTGCCAGCAGTGATGGAGCGGACCTTCTGAATCCCCAGCATTTT. The chain uses TRBV6-1 and TRBJ1-5, with unresolved D. Trimming removed 3 bases at V and 10 bases at J, with 19 bases between. CDR3 size: 15 residues. Germline V gives CDR1 MNHNS, CDR2 SASEGT.

The rearrangement uses TRBV7-6 and TRBJ1-4, with 12 nucleotides matching TRBD1. Germline values: CDR1 SGHVS, CDR2 FNYEAQ. The CDR3 is 14 residues long. V lost 5 bases to trimming and J lost 8 bases; unmatched junction nucleotides: 3. CDR3 in amino acids: CASSPGTGGEKLFF. The CDR3 nucleotides read TGTGCCAGCAGCCCCGGGACAGGGGGCGAAAAACTGTTTTTT. The whole variable domain, filled in from reference TRBV7-6 and TRBJ1-4, reads GAGVSQSPRYKVTKRGQDVALRCDPISGHVSLYWYRQALGQGPEFLTYFNYEAQQDKSGLPNDRFSAERPEGSISTLTIQRTEQRDSAMYRCASSPGTGGEKLFFGSGTQLSVL.

The chain couples TRBV7-3 to TRBJ1-2; 7 bases align to TRBD1. CDR3 length: 13 amino acids. CDR1 and CDR2 from the germline V gene are SGHTA and FQGTGA. V shed 1 base and J 10 bases; nucleotides not matched to a gene: 6. CDR3 sequence reads: CASSLNYRGPYTF. As DNA, the CDR3 is TGTGCCAGCAGCTTAAATTACAGGGGACCCTACACCTTC. The variable domain in full, with the rest retrieved from reference TRBV7-3 and TRBJ1-2, is GAGVSQTPSNKVTEKGKYVELRCDPISGHTALYWYRQSLGQGPEFLIYFQGTGAADDSGLPNDRFFAVRPEGSVSTLKIQRTERGDSAVYLCASSLNYRGPYTFGSGTRLTVV.

The chain combines TRBV28 with TRBJ1-5; no firm D call. V was trimmed by 6 bases and J by 9 bases, leaving 18 bases between them. The CDR3 contains 14 residues. Germline V CDR1 and CDR2: MDHEN, SYDVKM. In DNA, the CDR3 is TGTGCCAGCAGACCGCTATTGCAAGCAGGGCCCCAGCATTTT. This sequence encodes CASRPLLQAGPQHF.

The chain joins TRBV30 to TRBJ2-5; D ambiguous. The CDR3 covers 12 residues. Trimming removed 1 base at V and 4 bases at J, with 7 bases between. Germline CDR1 reads GTSNPN; CDR2 reads SVGIG (reference sequence). CDR3 residues: CAWSGSRETQYF. The CDR3 nucleotides are TGTGCCTGGAGTGGGTCGAGAGAGACCCAGTACTTC.

The chain carries TRBV7-2 and TRBJ1-5; unclear D gene. CDR1 and CDR2 from the germline V gene are SGHTA and FQGNSA. V dropped 3 bases and J dropped 5 bases, with 8 bases sitting between them. This CDR3 has 13 residues. CDR3 DNA sequence: TGTGCCAGCAGCTTCACCGGTTATCAGCCCCAGCATTTT. It translates to CASSFTGYQPQHF.

This chain uses TRBV7-3 with TRBJ2-1, with TRBD1 identical over 7 bases. V shed 3 bases and J 0 bases; nucleotides not matched to a gene: 2. Germline lookup yields CDR1 SGHTA and CDR2 FQGTGA. This CDR3 is built from 15 residues. This CDR3 is CASSFDRASYNEQFF. CDR3 coding DNA: TGTGCCAGCAGCTTCGACAGGGCCTCCTACAATGAGCAGTTCTTC.

V is TRBV24-1 and J is TRBJ1-2; weak D call: TRBD1 (5 bases). Germline assignment: CDR1 KGHDR and CDR2 SFDVKD. V gave up 8 bases and J gave up 7 bases, with 13 bases separating them. The CDR3 is made up of 12 amino acids. The CDR3 DNA sequence: TGTGCCACCAAAGCCAGGGAGGGTGGCTACACCTTC. This translates into CATKAREGGYTF.

The gene calls are TRBV11-2 and TRBJ2-1; 10 bases are shared with TRBD2. Germline lookup yields CDR1 SGHAT and CDR2 FQNNGV. V shed 1 base, J shed 9 bases, and the junction held 9 bases outside the gene matches. The CDR3 runs 16 residues. This CDR3 reads CASSLAGLAGELEQFF. DNA for the CDR3: TGTGCCAGCAGCTTAGCGGGGCTAGCGGGGGAACTTGAGCAGTTCTTC.

The chain joins TRBV28 to TRBJ1-5, with D unresolved. Trimming took 7 bases from V and 11 from J, leaving 21 bases between them. CDR3 length: 14 residues. The germline CDR1 and CDR2 sequences are MDHEN and SYDVKM. The CDR3 region is CASNLSGLGLTQHF. Written as DNA, the CDR3 is TGTGCCAGCAACCTTAGTGGGTTGGGCCTGACCCAGCATTTT.

J is TRBJ2-1 and V is TRBV19, with 15 bases lining up with TRBD2. The germline V gene has CDR1 LNHDA and CDR2 SQIVND (reference sequence). The V gene end was trimmed by 5 bases and the J gene end by 10 bases; junction bases not matched to a gene: 3. The CDR3 spans 14 residues. CDR3: CASSGLAGGQEQFF. The CDR3 DNA reads TGTGCCAGTAGTGGACTAGCGGGGGGGCAGGAGCAGTTCTTC.

The V gene is TRBV7-9, the J gene TRBJ1-4; D perhaps matches TRBD1 (5 bases). Germline-derived CDR1 and CDR2 are SEHNR and FQNEAQ (reference sequence). This CDR3 spans 15 amino acids. V was cut by 5 bases and J by 8 bases, with 18 bases left in between. Here the CDR3 DNA reads TGTGCCAGCAGCCCCCGCTTGCAGGGAAGCGAAAAACTGTTTTTT. This sequence encodes CASSPRLQGSEKLFF.